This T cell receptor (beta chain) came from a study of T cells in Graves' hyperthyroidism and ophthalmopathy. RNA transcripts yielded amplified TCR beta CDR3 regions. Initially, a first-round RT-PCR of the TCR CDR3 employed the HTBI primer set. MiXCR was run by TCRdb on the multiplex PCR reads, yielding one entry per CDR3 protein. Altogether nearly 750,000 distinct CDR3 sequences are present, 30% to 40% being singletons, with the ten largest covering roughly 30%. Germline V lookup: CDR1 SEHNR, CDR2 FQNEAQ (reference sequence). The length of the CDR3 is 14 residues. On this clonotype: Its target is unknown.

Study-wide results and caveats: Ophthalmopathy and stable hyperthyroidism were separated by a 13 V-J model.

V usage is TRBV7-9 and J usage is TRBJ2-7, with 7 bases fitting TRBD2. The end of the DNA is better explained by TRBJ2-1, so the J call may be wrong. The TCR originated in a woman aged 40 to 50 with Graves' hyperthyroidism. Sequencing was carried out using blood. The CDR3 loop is CASSLVVSGSEQFF. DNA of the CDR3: TGTGCCAGCAGCTTAGTGGTTAGCGGGTCCGAGCAGTTCTTC.